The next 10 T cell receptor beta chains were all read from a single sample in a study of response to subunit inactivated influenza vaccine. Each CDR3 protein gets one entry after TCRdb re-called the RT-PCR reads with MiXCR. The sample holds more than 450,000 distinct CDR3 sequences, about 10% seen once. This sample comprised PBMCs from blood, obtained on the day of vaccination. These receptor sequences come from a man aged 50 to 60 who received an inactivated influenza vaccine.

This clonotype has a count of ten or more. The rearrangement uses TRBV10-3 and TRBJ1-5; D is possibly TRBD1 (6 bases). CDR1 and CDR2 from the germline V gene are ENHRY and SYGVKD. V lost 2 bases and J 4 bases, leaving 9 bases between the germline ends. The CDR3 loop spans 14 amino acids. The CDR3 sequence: CAISEAQGNQPQHF. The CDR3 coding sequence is TGTGCCATCAGTGAGGCCCAGGGGAATCAGCCCCAGCATTTT.

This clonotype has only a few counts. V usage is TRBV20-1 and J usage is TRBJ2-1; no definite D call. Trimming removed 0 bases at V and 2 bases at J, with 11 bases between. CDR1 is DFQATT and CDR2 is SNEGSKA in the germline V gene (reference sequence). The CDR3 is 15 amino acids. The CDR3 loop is CSARDPKGTYNEQFF. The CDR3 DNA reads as TGCAGTGCTAGAGATCCAAAAGGGACCTACAATGAGCAGTTCTTC.

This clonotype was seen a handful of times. The CDR3 loop is CASSLSPLAENTDTQYF. In DNA form, the CDR3 reads TGTGCCAGCAGTTTATCCCCTCTAGCGGAGAACACAGATACGCAGTATTTT. This chain links TRBV27 with TRBJ2-3; 7 bases fit TRBD2. The CDR3 runs 17 residues. J lost 2 bases, V lost 0 bases, and 8 bases had no gene match. Looked up from germline, CDR1 is MNHEY and CDR2 is SMNVEV (reference sequence).

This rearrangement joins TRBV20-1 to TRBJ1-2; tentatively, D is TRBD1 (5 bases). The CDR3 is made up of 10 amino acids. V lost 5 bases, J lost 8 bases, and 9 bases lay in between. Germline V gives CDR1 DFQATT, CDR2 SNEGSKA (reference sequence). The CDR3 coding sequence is TGCAGTGCTTTCCGACAGGGCTACACCTTC. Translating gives CSAFRQGYTF.

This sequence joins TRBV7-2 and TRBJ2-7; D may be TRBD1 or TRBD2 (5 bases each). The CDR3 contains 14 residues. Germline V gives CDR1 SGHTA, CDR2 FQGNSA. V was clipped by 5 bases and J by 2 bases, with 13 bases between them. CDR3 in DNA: TGTGCCAGCAGCCCCCGGGACGGGACCTACGAGCAGTACTTC. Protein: CASSPRDGTYEQYF.

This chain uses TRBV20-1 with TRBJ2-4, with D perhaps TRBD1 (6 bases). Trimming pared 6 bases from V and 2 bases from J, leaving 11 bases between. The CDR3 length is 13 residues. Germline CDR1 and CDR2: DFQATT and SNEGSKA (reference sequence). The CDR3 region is CSALGQPKNIQYF. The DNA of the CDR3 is TGCAGTGCACTCGGACAGCCCAAAAACATTCAGTACTTC.

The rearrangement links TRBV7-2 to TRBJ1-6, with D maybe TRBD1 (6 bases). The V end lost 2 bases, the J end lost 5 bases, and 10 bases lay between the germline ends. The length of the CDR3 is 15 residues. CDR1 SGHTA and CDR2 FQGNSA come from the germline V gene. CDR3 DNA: TGTGCCAGCAGCTTAACATCAGGGGATAATTCACCCCTCCACTTT. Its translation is CASSLTSGDNSPLHF.

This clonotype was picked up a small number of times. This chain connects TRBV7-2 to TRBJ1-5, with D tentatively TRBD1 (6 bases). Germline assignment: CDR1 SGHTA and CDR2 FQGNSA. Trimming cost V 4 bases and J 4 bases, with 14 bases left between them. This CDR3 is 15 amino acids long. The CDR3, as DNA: TGTGCCAGCAGCTCACCGGGACACCCGAATCAGCCCCAGCATTTT. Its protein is CASSSPGHPNQPQHF. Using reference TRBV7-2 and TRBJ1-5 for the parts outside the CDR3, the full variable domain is GAGVSQSPSNKVTEKGKDVELRCDPISGHTALYWYRQSLGQGLEFLIYFQGNSAPDKSGLPSDRFSAERTGGSVSTLTIQRTQQEDSAVYLCASSSPGHPNQPQHFGDGTRLSIL.

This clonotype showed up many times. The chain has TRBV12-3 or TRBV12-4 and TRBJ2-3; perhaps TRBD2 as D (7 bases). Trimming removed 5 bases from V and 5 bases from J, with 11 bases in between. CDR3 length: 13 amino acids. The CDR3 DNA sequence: TGTGCCAGCAGTCCAAGGGGGGGAGATACGCAGTATTTT. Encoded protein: CASSPRGGDTQYF.

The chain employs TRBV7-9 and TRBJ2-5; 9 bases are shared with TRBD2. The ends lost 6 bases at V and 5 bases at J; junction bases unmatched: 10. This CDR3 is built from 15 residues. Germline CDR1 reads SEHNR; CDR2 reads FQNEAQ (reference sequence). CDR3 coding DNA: TGTGCCAGCAGTATTGCGGGGGGGCTCGGGGAGACCCAGTACTTC. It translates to CASSIAGGLGETQYF.